These 4 T cell receptor beta chains were all obtained from the same sample, sequenced in a study of T cells in Graves' hyperthyroidism and ophthalmopathy. Regions amplified from RNA transcripts were the TCR beta CDR3 regions. The HTBI primer set drove a first-round RT-PCR of the TCR CDR3. TCRdb re-called the multiplex PCR reads with MiXCR, one entry per CDR3 protein. This sample has about 640,000 distinct CDR3 sequences; around 21% occur once, and the top ten carry 30% to 40%. The sequenced material came from blood. Receptors originate from a man aged 25 to 40 with Graves' ophthalmopathy.

This clonotype has more than one count but fewer than ten. The V call is TRBV9, the J call TRBJ1-6, with D tentatively TRBD1 (6 bases). The germline V and J ends were trimmed by 5 bases and 7 bases, with 10 bases remaining between them. The length of the CDR3 is 13 residues. Germline CDR1 SGDLS, CDR2 YYNGEE. The CDR3 here is CASSGQLNSPLHF. CDR3 nucleotide sequence: TGTGCCAGCAGTGGACAGTTAAATTCACCCCTCCACTTT.

The chain combines TRBV4-2 with TRBJ2-1, with D maybe TRBD1 (5 bases). With 4 bases removed from V and 9 bases from J, the gap between germline ends came to 22 bases. In germline, CDR1 is LGHNA, CDR2 YNFKEQ. This CDR3 is built from 16 residues. CDR3 in amino acids: CASSPLFAGYYAEQFF. CDR3 DNA sequence: TGTGCCAGCAGCCCCCTGTTCGCAGGGTACTACGCTGAGCAGTTCTTC.

A few counts support this clonotype. This chain links TRBV2 with TRBJ2-7, with D tentatively TRBD1 (5 bases). V lost 4 bases and J 1 base, leaving 8 bases between the germline ends. Germline V gives CDR1 SNHLY, CDR2 FYNNEI. This CDR3 contains 13 residues. The CDR3 nucleotides are TGTGCCAGCAGTGGACAGACTTCCTACGAGCAGTACTTC. Its translation is CASSGQTSYEQYF. The full variable domain, its missing parts supplied by reference TRBV2 and TRBJ2-7, is EPEVTQTPSHQVTQMGQEVILRCVPISNHLYFYWYRQILGQKVEFLVSFYNNEISEKSEIFDDQFSVERPDGSNFTLKIRSTKLEDSAMYFCASSGQTSYEQYFGPGTRLTVT.

CDR3: CASSLSLTSGFTDTQYF. For the CDR3, the DNA is TGTGCCAGCAGTTTATCCTTGACTAGCGGGTTCACAGATACGCAGTATTTT. The rearrangement links TRBV12-3 or TRBV12-4 to TRBJ2-3; 10 bases line up with TRBD2. The CDR3 runs to 17 residues. J gave up 2 bases and V 2 bases, and 7 bases lay outside the gene matches.